This is a list of T cell receptor beta chains from one sample in a study of T-cell reconstitution after alpha-beta-depleted transplantation in children. TCRdb analysed the PCR reads with MiXCR anew, one entry per CDR3 protein. The table has 490,000 or so distinct CDR3 sequences, approximately 10% seen once; the top ten hold around 2%. The specimen was PBMCs, collected before TCRalphabeta/CD19-depleted stem cell transplant. The receptors were gathered from a child aged 2 to 10 with inherited bone marrow failure, due to receive a stem cell transplant. The CDR3 runs from the conserved cysteine through the conserved F or W. The order of the fields is J gene, CDR3 length, clone size, V gene, CDR3 protein. Size is stated for part of the rows, as once, few or many counts, or as a class when the clone is expanded.

j_call: TRBJ2-3
cdr3_length: 15
clone_size: many
v_call: TRBV4-3
cdr3_aa: CASSQDLTGEDTQYF

j_call: TRBJ1-5
cdr3_length: 18
clone_size: -
v_call: TRBV20-1
cdr3_aa: CSAPGRTGRKYSNQPQHF

j_call: TRBJ2-3
cdr3_length: 14
clone_size: many
v_call: TRBV7-8
cdr3_aa: CASSLTGRTDTQYF

j_call: TRBJ1-1
cdr3_length: 14
clone_size: once
v_call: TRBV5-3
cdr3_aa: CARSLAGENTEAFF

j_call: TRBJ2-5
cdr3_length: 15
clone_size: -
v_call: TRBV19
cdr3_aa: CASSIGAEIQETQYF

j_call: TRBJ2-7
cdr3_length: 15
clone_size: -
v_call: TRBV7-6
cdr3_aa: CASSIPGLAGAEQYF

j_call: TRBJ2-5
cdr3_length: 16
clone_size: -
v_call: TRBV24-1
cdr3_aa: CATSDRQDGYQETQYF

j_call: TRBJ2-5
cdr3_length: 14
clone_size: -
v_call: TRBV7-2
cdr3_aa: CASSFLGMEETQYF

j_call: TRBJ2-1
cdr3_length: 14
clone_size: -
v_call: TRBV20-1
cdr3_aa: CSAGFSEGTGEQFF

j_call: TRBJ1-6
cdr3_length: 15
clone_size: many
v_call: TRBV5-6
cdr3_aa: CASSLLQGGNSPLHF

j_call: TRBJ2-7
cdr3_length: 16
clone_size: many
v_call: TRBV6-5
cdr3_aa: CASSPTRDRGDYEQYF

j_call: TRBJ2-5
cdr3_length: 11
clone_size: -
v_call: TRBV20-1
cdr3_aa: CSASSSVRKNF

j_call: TRBJ2-2
cdr3_length: 16
clone_size: many
v_call: TRBV7-7
cdr3_aa: CASSPLAGRVTGELFF

j_call: TRBJ2-1
cdr3_length: 16
clone_size: many
v_call: TRBV7-2
cdr3_aa: CASSLAGALSYNEQFF

j_call: TRBJ2-5
cdr3_length: 13
clone_size: many
v_call: TRBV18
cdr3_aa: CASSQGNQETQYF

j_call: TRBJ2-5
cdr3_length: 13
clone_size: many
v_call: TRBV15
cdr3_aa: CATSRRLQETQYF

j_call: TRBJ2-5
cdr3_length: 16
clone_size: -
v_call: TRBV28
cdr3_aa: CASSFGTLAFQETQYF

j_call: TRBJ2-2
cdr3_length: 12
clone_size: many
v_call: TRBV27
cdr3_aa: CASSLWGGELFF

j_call: TRBJ2-7
cdr3_length: 13
clone_size: many
v_call: TRBV7-2
cdr3_aa: CASSFSPGYEQYF

j_call: TRBJ2-4
cdr3_length: 12
clone_size: many
v_call: TRBV20-1
cdr3_aa: CSASGQGGIQYF

j_call: TRBJ1-1
cdr3_length: 14
clone_size: -
v_call: TRBV27
cdr3_aa: CASSPRGTNTEAFF

j_call: TRBJ2-7
cdr3_length: 11
clone_size: few
v_call: TRBV20-1
cdr3_aa: CSAAIQGEQYF

j_call: TRBJ2-1
cdr3_length: 16
clone_size: -
v_call: TRBV29-1
cdr3_aa: CSVDTWQGHGPGEQFF

j_call: TRBJ2-7
cdr3_length: 10
clone_size: many
v_call: TRBV30
cdr3_aa: CGTGPYEQYF

j_call: TRBJ2-7
cdr3_length: 14
clone_size: many
v_call: TRBV20-1
cdr3_aa: CSARDRGRGYEQYF

j_call: TRBJ2-2
cdr3_length: 15
clone_size: few
v_call: TRBV19
cdr3_aa: CASSNRRRGSGELFF

j_call: TRBJ2-1
cdr3_length: 17
clone_size: few
v_call: TRBV5-1
cdr3_aa: CASSLLSGGDSYNEQFF

j_call: TRBJ2-2
cdr3_length: 12
clone_size: -
v_call: TRBV11-3
cdr3_aa: CASRSKTGELFF

j_call: TRBJ2-1
cdr3_length: 14
clone_size: many
v_call: TRBV27
cdr3_aa: CASTLSGSYNEQFF

j_call: TRBJ2-1
cdr3_length: 14
clone_size: few
v_call: TRBV20-1
cdr3_aa: CSARRDSEGLEQFF

j_call: TRBJ1-1
cdr3_length: 15
clone_size: many
v_call: TRBV6-5
cdr3_aa: CASSYNPTVNTEAFF

j_call: TRBJ2-5
cdr3_length: 15
clone_size: many
v_call: TRBV28
cdr3_aa: CASSPMSSGGETQYF

j_call: TRBJ2-2
cdr3_length: 14
clone_size: many
v_call: TRBV20-1
cdr3_aa: CSARGGEGIGKLFF

j_call: TRBJ2-3
cdr3_length: 15
clone_size: many
v_call: TRBV12-3/TRBV12-4
cdr3_aa: CACSEQGVLTDTQYF

j_call: TRBJ2-7
cdr3_length: 13
clone_size: many
v_call: TRBV25-1
cdr3_aa: CAVIGQGANEQYF

j_call: TRBJ2-3
cdr3_length: 16
clone_size: many
v_call: TRBV12-3/TRBV12-4
cdr3_aa: CASGTPGQGAPDTQYF

j_call: TRBJ2-2
cdr3_length: 14
clone_size: many
v_call: TRBV28
cdr3_aa: CASSSLTHTGELFF

j_call: TRBJ2-1
cdr3_length: 19
clone_size: many
v_call: TRBV7-7
cdr3_aa: CASSLGRTSGGLSYNEQFF

j_call: TRBJ2-3
cdr3_length: 14
clone_size: many
v_call: TRBV5-1
cdr3_aa: CASTVSGDADTQYF

j_call: TRBJ2-1
cdr3_length: 15
clone_size: few
v_call: TRBV2
cdr3_aa: CASSSNGGGYNEQFF

j_call: TRBJ2-7
cdr3_length: 13
clone_size: -
v_call: TRBV20-1
cdr3_aa: CSATPSGDYEQYF

j_call: TRBJ2-3
cdr3_length: 15
clone_size: -
v_call: TRBV15
cdr3_aa: CATSTGLAVGDTQYF